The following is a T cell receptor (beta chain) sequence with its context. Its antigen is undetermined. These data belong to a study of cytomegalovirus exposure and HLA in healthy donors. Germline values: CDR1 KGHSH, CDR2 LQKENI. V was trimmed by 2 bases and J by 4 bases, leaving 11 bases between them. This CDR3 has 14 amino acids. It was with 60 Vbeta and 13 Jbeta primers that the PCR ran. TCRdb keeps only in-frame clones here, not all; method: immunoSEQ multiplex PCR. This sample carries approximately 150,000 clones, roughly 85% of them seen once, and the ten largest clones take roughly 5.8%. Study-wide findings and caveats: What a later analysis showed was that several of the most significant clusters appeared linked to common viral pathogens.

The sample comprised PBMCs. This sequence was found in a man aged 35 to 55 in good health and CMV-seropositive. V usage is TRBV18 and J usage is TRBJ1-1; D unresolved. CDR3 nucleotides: TGTGCCAGCTCACCAGAAACTATGGGCACTGAAGCTTTCTTT. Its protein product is CASSPETMGTEAFF. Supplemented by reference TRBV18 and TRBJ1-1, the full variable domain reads NAGVMQNPRHLVRRRGQEARLRCSPMKGHSHVYWYRQLPEEGLKFMVYLQKENIIDESGMPKERFSAEFPKEGPSILRIQQVVRGDSAAYFCASSPETMGTEAFFGQGTRLTVV.